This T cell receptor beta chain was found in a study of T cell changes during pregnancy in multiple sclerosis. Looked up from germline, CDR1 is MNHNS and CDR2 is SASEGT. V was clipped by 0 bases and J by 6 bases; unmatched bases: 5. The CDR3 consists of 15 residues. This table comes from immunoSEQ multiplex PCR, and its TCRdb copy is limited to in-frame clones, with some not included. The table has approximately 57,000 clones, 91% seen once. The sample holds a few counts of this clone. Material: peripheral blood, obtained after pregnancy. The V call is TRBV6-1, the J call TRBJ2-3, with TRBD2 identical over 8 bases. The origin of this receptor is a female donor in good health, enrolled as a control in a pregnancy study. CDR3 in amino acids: CASSEATGGPDTQYF. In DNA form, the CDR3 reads TGTGCCAGCAGTGAAGCGACGGGAGGGCCCGATACGCAGTATTTT.